This T cell receptor beta chain is from a study of Ad26.COV2.S vaccination and SARS-CoV-2 variants. Study-level information: Intramuscular Ad26.COV2.S at 5x10^10 or 1x10^11 viral particles.

Treatment specified: approximately 18 received Ad26.COV2.S at low or high dose, single or two shots; about 5 received placebo; per-sample allocation not given. Material that was analyzed had been drawn on day 63 after the first vaccine or placebo injection. TCRdb's copy holds only in-frame clones and misses some; the assay was immunoSEQ multiplex PCR. The sample holds hundreds of thousands of clones; about 90% are singletons and the top ten take approximately 3.4%. Per the germline V gene, CDR1 is SEHNR and CDR2 is FQNEAQ (reference sequence). The CDR3 extends over 13 amino acids. V dropped 5 bases and J dropped 6 bases, with 11 bases sitting between them. Whole-study results and caveats: Vaccine recipients and placebo recipients showed similar non-spike TCR breadth.

As to this clone: The antigen is not known.

The source of this sequence is a person aged 18-60 years who received the Ad26.COV2.S COVID-19 vaccine or a placebo. The chain joins TRBV7-9 to TRBJ2-1; D is perhaps TRBD1 (6 bases). The material sequenced was peripheral blood, taken in a trial of Ad26.COV2.S vaccine versus placebo. This chain's CDR3 is CASSTGQPNEQFF. Written as DNA, the CDR3 is TGTGCCAGCAGCACAGGACAGCCCAATGAGCAGTTCTTC.